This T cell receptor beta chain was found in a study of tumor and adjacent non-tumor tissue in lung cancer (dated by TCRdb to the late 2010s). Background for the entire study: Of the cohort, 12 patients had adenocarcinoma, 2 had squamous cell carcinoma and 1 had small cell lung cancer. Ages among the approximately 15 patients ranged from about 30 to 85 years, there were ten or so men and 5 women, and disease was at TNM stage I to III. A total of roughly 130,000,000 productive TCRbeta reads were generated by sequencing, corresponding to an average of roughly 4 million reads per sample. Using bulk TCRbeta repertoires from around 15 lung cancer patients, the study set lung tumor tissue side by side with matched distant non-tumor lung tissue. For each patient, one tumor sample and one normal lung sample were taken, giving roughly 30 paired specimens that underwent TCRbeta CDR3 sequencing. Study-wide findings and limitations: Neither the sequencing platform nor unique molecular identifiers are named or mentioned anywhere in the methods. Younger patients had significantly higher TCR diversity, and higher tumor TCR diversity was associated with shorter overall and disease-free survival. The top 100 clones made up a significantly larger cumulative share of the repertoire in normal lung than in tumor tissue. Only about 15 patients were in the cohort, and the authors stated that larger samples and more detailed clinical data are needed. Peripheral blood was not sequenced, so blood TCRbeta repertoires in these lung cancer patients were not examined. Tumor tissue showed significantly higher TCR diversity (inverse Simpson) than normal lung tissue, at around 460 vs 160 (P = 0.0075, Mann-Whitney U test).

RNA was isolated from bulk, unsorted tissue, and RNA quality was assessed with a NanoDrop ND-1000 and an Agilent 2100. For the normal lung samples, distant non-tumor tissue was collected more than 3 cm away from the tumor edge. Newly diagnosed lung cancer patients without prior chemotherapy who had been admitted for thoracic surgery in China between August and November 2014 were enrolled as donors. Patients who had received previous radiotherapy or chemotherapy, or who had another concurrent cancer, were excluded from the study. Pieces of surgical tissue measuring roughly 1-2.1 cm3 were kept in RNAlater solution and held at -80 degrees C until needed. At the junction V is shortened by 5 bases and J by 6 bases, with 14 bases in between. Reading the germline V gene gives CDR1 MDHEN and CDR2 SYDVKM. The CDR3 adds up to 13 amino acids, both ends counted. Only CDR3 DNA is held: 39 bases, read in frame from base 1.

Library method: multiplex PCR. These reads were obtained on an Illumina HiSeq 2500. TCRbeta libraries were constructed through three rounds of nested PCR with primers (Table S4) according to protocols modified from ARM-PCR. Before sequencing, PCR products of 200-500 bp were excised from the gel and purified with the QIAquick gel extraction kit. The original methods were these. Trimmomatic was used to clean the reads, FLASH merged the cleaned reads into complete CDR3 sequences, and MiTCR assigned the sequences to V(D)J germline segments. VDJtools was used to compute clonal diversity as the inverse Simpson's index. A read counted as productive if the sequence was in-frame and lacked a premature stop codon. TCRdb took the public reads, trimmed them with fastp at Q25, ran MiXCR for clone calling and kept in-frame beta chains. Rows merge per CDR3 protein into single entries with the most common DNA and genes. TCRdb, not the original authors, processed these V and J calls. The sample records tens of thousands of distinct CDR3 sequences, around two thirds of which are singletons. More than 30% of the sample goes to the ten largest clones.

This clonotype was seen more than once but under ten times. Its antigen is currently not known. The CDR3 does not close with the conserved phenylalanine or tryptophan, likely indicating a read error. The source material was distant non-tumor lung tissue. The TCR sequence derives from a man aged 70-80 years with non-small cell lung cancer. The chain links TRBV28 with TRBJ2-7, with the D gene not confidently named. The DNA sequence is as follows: TGTGCCAGCAGTCTAAGCCGCTTCTCCGAGCAGTACTCC. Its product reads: CASSLSRFSEQYS.